The T cell receptor beta chain under discussion was sequenced for a study of blood T cells in healthy people across ages. Study-level findings and limits: PBMC samples, being unsorted, prevented any conclusive comparison of naive and antigen-experienced cells.

The amount of total RNA extracted per sample was at least 5.5 micrograms. On this clonotype: The antigen is not known.

A J-beta primer mix and a sample-barcoded 5' primer were used in a second PCR of roughly 6 to 11 cycles. Each cDNA molecule received a tag from a template-switch adaptor that had 12 random nucleotides. Every sample produced at least 2.5 million CDR3-containing paired-end reads. TCRdb re-called the 5' RACE reads with MiXCR, one entry per CDR3 protein. The sample lists some 900,000 distinct CDR3 sequences, approximately 49% seen once, with 13% in the top ten. The receptor was isolated from a man aged 25 to 45 in good health. The material sequenced was blood.

The chain's CDR3 is CASRGQGVSNQPQHF. CDR3 in DNA: TGTGCCAGCAGAGGACAGGGGGTTAGCAATCAGCCCCAGCATTTT. The chain recombines TRBV6-5 with TRBJ1-5; 10 bases match TRBD1. Germline loops: CDR1 MNHEY, CDR2 SVGAGI. J was trimmed by 0 bases and V by 6 bases; bases with no gene match: 2. The CDR3 has 15 residues.